Listed here is a single TCR beta chain. These data are taken from a study of shared clonotypes between healthy human individuals. Repertoires were generated with immunoSEQ multiplex PCR, while TCRdb's copy carries only in-frame clones and drops some. The repertoire holds about 2 million clones, over 85% seen once, with roughly 1% in the top ten. Selected positively for CCR7 and CD45RO-negative, naive CD8 cells excluded terminally differentiated effector memory CD45RA+ cells. Germline CDR1 reads SGHAT; CDR2 reads FQNNGV. Trimming removed 3 bases at V and 9 bases at J, with 6 bases between. The CDR3 sequence is 12 residues long.

This rearrangement joins TRBV11-2 to TRBJ1-6; no reliable D call. The TCR sequence derives from a man aged 18-30 years in good health. The material sequenced was naive CD8+ T cells sorted from blood. CDR3 amino acids: CASSFAGSPLHF. The CDR3 region has the DNA TGTGCCAGCAGCTTTGCGGGTTCACCCCTCCACTTT.